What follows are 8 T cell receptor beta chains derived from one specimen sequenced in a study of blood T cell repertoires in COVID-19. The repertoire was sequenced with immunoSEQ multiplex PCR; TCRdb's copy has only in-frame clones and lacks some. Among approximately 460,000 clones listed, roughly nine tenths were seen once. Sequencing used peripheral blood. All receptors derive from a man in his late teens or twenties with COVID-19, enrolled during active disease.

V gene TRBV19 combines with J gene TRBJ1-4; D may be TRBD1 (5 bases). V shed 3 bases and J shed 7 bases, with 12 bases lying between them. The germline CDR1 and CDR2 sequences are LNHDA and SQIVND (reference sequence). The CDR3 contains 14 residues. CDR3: CASSMGDWVEKLFF. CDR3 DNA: TGTGCCAGTAGTATGGGGGACTGGGTTGAAAAACTGTTTTTT. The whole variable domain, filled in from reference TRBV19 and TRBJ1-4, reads DGGITQSPKYLFRKEGQNVTLSCEQNLNHDAMYWYRQDPGQGLRLIYYSQIVNDFQKGDIAEGYSVSREKKESFPLTVTSAQKNPTAFYLCASSMGDWVEKLFFGSGTQLSVL.

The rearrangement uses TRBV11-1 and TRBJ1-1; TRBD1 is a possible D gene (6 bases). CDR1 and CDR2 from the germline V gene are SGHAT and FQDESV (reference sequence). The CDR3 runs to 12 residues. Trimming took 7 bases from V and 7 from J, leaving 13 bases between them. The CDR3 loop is CASTSNRVEAFF. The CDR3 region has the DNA TGTGCCAGCACCTCTAACAGGGTTGAAGCTTTCTTT.

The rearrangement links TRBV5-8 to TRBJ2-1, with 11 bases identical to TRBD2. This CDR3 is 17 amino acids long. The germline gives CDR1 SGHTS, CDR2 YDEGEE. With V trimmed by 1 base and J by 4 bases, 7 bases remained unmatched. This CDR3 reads CASSLSSGRNTYNEQFF. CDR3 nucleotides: TGTGCCAGCAGCTTGTCTAGCGGGAGGAATACTTACAATGAGCAGTTCTTC.

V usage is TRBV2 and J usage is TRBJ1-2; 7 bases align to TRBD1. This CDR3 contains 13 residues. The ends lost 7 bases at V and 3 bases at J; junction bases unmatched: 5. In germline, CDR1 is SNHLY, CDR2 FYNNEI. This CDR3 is CASNSQGYYGYTF. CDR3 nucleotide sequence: TGTGCCAGCAATTCACAGGGGTACTATGGCTACACCTTC.

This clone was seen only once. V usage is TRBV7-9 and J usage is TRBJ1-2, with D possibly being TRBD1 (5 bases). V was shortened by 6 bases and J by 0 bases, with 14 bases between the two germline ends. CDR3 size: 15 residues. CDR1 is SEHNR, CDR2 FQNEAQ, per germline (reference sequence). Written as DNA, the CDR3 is TGTGCCAGCAGTCTGCAGGGCATCCCTAACTATGGCTACACCTTC. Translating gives CASSLQGIPNYGYTF. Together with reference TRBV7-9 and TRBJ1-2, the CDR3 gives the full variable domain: DTGVSQNPRHKITKRGQNVTFRCDPISEHNRLYWYRQTLGQGPEFLTYFQNEAQLEKSRLLSDRFSAERPKGSFSTLEIQRTEQGDSAMYLCASSLQGIPNYGYTFGSGTRLTVV.

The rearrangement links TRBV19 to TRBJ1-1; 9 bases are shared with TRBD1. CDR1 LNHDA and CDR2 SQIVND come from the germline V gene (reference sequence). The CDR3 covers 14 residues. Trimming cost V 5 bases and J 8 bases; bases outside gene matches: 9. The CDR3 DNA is TGTGCCAGTAGTCCCGGGACAGGGTTTATAGAAGCTTTCTTT. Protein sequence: CASSPGTGFIEAFF.

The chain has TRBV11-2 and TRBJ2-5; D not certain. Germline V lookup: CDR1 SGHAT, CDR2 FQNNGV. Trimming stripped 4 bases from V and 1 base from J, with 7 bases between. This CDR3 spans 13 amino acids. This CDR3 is CASSSRLQETQYF. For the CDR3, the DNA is TGTGCCAGCAGCTCCCGACTCCAAGAGACCCAGTACTTC.

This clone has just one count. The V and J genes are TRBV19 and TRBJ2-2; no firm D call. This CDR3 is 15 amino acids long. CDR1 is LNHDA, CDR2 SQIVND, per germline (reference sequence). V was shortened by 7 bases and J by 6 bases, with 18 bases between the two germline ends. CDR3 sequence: CASNSPLSSAGELFF. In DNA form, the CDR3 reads TGTGCCAGTAACTCCCCCCTCTCGAGCGCCGGGGAGCTGTTTTTT. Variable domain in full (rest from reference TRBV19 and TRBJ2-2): DGGITQSPKYLFRKEGQNVTLSCEQNLNHDAMYWYRQDPGQGLRLIYYSQIVNDFQKGDIAEGYSVSREKKESFPLTVTSAQKNPTAFYLCASNSPLSSAGELFFGEGSRLTVL.